This entry lists 12 T cell receptor beta chains sequenced from one sample in a study of Graves' ophthalmopathy and Graves' hyperthyroidism. The study amplified TCR beta CDR3 regions using RNA transcripts. Amplification began with first-round RT-PCR using HTBI primers, then second-round multiplex PCR was performed. From the multiplex PCR reads, TCRdb called clonotypes with MiXCR, one entry per CDR3 protein. The sample lists 350,000 or so distinct CDR3 sequences; roughly 17% were seen once. The sample comprised peripheral blood. The receptor set was obtained from an adult man with Graves' ophthalmopathy.

This clonotype occurred many times. Here the CDR3 DNA reads TGCAGTGCTAGGGTGACTAGCGTCGGGGAGCTGTTTTTT. Protein: CSARVTSVGELFF. The chain couples TRBV20-1 to TRBJ2-2, with 8 bases matching TRBD2. The V segment lost 3 bases and the J segment 7 bases; nucleotides outside the gene matches: 4. Germline loops: CDR1 DFQATT, CDR2 SNEGSKA (reference sequence). This CDR3 spans 13 amino acids.

The table lists this clonotype with many counts. V is TRBV12-3 or TRBV12-4 and J is TRBJ1-6; 8 bases agree with TRBD1. CDR3 length: 15 residues. With 2 bases clipped from V and 9 bases from J, the junction kept 6 bases outside the gene matches. CDR3 residues: CASSLYTGGGSPLHF. As DNA, the CDR3 is TGTGCCAGCAGTTTATACACAGGGGGGGGTTCACCCCTCCACTTT.

This clonotype was seen ten or more times. The chain employs TRBV19 and TRBJ1-5; no firm D call. V shed 1 base and J shed 0 bases, with 10 bases lying between them. In germline, CDR1 is LNHDA, CDR2 SQIVND (reference sequence). CDR3 length equals 16 residues. CDR3 sequence (DNA): TGTGCCAGTAGTATAGTTCCCGATTATAGCAATCAGCCCCAGCATTTT. Translated: CASSIVPDYSNQPQHF.

The sample holds many counts of this clonotype. The chain employs TRBV2 and TRBJ2-2; D assignment may be TRBD1 or TRBD2 (5 bases each). CDR3 length: 13 amino acids. Germline assignment: CDR1 SNHLY and CDR2 FYNNEI. Trimming took off 8 bases at V and 2 bases at J, with 9 bases between the two ends. The CDR3 region has the DNA TGTGCCAGCGGGACCGACAACACCGGGGAGCTGTTTTTT. As protein: CASGTDNTGELFF.

On this clonotype: It may be a read error: a sequence one base away is much more abundant. The CDR3 carries no conserved terminal phenylalanine or tryptophan, so it likely arises from a read error. The chain joins TRBV5-1 to TRBJ2-2, with 7 positions matching TRBD1. The junction had 9 bases not matched to a gene; V was cut back by 4 bases and J by 3 bases. CDR3 size: 16 residues. In germline, CDR1 is SGHRS, CDR2 YFSETQ. CDR3 residues: CASSDARQGHTGELFV. In DNA, the CDR3 is TGCGCCAGCAGCGACGCCCGACAGGGCCACACCGGGGAGCTGTTTGTT.

This clonotype was observed at least ten times. Mismatch with germline at one junction end may stem from a read error. The V call is TRBV7-9, the J call TRBJ1-1; D remains unclear. In germline, CDR1 is SEHNR, CDR2 FQNEAQ (reference sequence). The CDR3 runs 14 residues. The CDR3 sequence is CASSPAAGYTEASF. As DNA, the CDR3 is TGTGCCAGCAGCCCCGCCGCGGGGTACACTGAAGCTTCCTTT.

The chain uses TRBV12-3 or TRBV12-4 and TRBJ1-5; D not certain. CDR3 length: 14 residues. Trimming removed 7 bases from V and 6 bases from J, with 16 bases in between. In DNA form, the CDR3 reads TGTGCCAGCACCTTGCGAGGAGGCGGTCAGCCCCAGCATTTT. Amino acid sequence: CASTLRGGGQPQHF.

At least ten counts were recorded for this clonotype. V and J are TRBV7-9 and TRBJ2-7, with TRBD1 matching 8 bases. CDR3 size: 16 residues. The junction had 9 bases not matched to a gene; V was cut back by 1 base and J by 4 bases. The germline gives CDR1 SEHNR, CDR2 FQNEAQ (reference sequence). CDR3 in amino acids: CASSLGVGQGHYEQYF. The CDR3 DNA sequence: TGTGCCAGCAGCTTAGGAGTCGGACAGGGTCATTACGAGCAGTACTTC.

This clonotype has at least ten counts. The CDR3 nucleotides read TGTGCCAGCAGCCACGGACAGGGGCTCTCCTACGAGCAGTACTTC. Translated, it gives CASSHGQGLSYEQYF. The J gene is TRBJ2-7, the V gene TRBV7-3; 9 positions match TRBD1. The trim removed 5 bases at V and 0 bases at J, leaving 5 bases unmatched. The CDR3 loop spans 15 amino acids. Germline CDR1 SGHTA, CDR2 FQGTGA.

Ten or more counts support this clonotype. The chain joins TRBV12-3 or TRBV12-4 to TRBJ2-4, with D possibly being TRBD2 (6 bases). CDR3 size: 17 residues. With 3 bases removed from V and 1 base from J, the gap between germline ends came to 16 bases. The CDR3 region is CASSFFLGSSAKNIQYF. For the CDR3, the DNA is TGTGCCAGCAGTTTTTTCCTCGGGAGTTCCGCCAAAAACATTCAGTACTTC.

This clonotype was seen many times. This chain connects TRBV13 to TRBJ2-7; D gene uncertain. The germline CDR1 and CDR2 sequences are PRHDT and FYEKMQ (reference sequence). V shed 2 bases and J shed 4 bases, with 6 bases lying between them. The CDR3 consists of 12 residues. The CDR3 loop reads CASSLLRYEQYF. The CDR3 region has the DNA TGTGCCAGCAGCTTACTCCGTTACGAGCAGTACTTC.

V usage is TRBV3-1 and J usage is TRBJ1-2, with a weak D call TRBD1 (5 bases). CDR3 length equals 15 residues. Trimming removed 0 bases at V and 3 bases at J, with 11 bases between. Germline CDR1 LGHDT, CDR2 YNNKEL (reference sequence). The CDR3 DNA sequence: TGTGCCAGCAGCCAAGAGACCCAGGGAGACTATGGCTACACCTTC. Translating gives CASSQETQGDYGYTF.